A selection of T cell receptor beta chains follows, all from one sample in a study of synovial regulatory T cells in juvenile arthritis. Using immunoSEQ multiplex PCR, the repertoire was profiled, and TCRdb retains in-frame clones only, with some absent. In total, the table holds more than 9,500 clones. The sequenced sample was Treg cells from blood. The receptors derive from a donor aged 2-30 years with juvenile idiopathic arthritis. The CDR3 runs from the conserved cysteine through the conserved F or W.

TRBV19,TRBJ1-2,CASRLQGHYGYTF
TRBV5-6,TRBJ1-2,CASSLGFYGYTF
TRBV5-6,TRBJ2-5,CASSLEETQYF
TRBV10-3,TRBJ1-1,CAISEMARDTEAFF
TRBV7-2,TRBJ1-1,CASRGQVYTEAFF
TRBV28,TRBJ1-1,CASSLATGGGQRAFF
TRBV19,TRBJ1-6,CASSFPGTGNSPLHF
TRBV9,TRBJ1-4,CASSVGDRINEKLFF
TRBV7-2,TRBJ2-3,CASSSPTSGATDTQYF
TRBV4-3,TRBJ1-4,CASSQDHREKLFF
TRBV25-1,TRBJ2-2,CASSESYRALTGELFF
TRBV7-2,TRBJ2-7,CASSFAGTSGVPPDYEQYF
TRBV6-1,TRBJ2-7,CASREPGGEQYF
TRBV9,TRBJ1-3,CASKRTWGNTIYF
TRBV29-1,TRBJ2-6,CSVGLGLGGANVLTF
TRBV7-6,TRBJ2-3,CASSLDLDYPQYF
TRBV6-6,TRBJ2-7,CASRGDRAYEQYF
TRBV10-3,TRBJ1-6,CAISESQNSPLHF
TRBV27,TRBJ2-3,CASMASGTDTQYF
TRBV5-1,TRBJ1-1,CASSLGVFGDTEAFF
TRBV15,TRBJ1-5,CATSRDLGTQHF
TRBV19,TRBJ1-5,CASSAGQFNQPQHF
TRBV5-4,TRBJ2-2,CASSLGTSGRAGELFF
TRBV28,TRBJ1-5,CASSQTYQPQHF
TRBV5-6,TRBJ2-5,CASSFTGRWETQYF
TRBV5-6,TRBJ1-1,CASSGPTGGKAFF
TRBV9,TRBJ2-7,CASSVVPSGAYEQYF
TRBV29-1,TRBJ1-5,CSVKSGVGQPQHF
TRBV27,TRBJ1-4,CASSFLGGEKLFF
TRBV5-1,TRBJ2-2,CASSLTINTGELFF
TRBV7-3,TRBJ1-2,CASSPRGGQDGYTF
TRBV9,TRBJ1-3,CASSVGTGAGNTIYF
TRBV5-5,TRBJ1-4,CASTITGLLGEKLFF
TRBV4-1,TRBJ2-7,CASSQESLFGYEQYF
TRBV5-4,TRBJ2-1,CASSYRDRGLNEQFF
TRBV10-3,TRBJ1-2,CAISDGGGGYTF
TRBV15,TRBJ1-2,CATSRDRFRRYTF
TRBV19,TRBJ2-2,CASSITSDSGELFF
TRBV5-6,TRBJ1-5,CASSSWTGVNNQPQHF
TRBV5-1,TRBJ1-2,CASSSAGHGGYTF
TRBV5-1,TRBJ2-5,CASSPVGSGETQYF
TRBV27,TRBJ1-6,CASSPINRGSRNSPLHF
TRBV6-1,TRBJ2-5,CASLSGGVGEETQYF
TRBV19,TRBJ2-1,CASSTTGGRVHNEQFF
TRBV18,TRBJ1-1,CASSPQEKGNTEAFF
TRBV28,TRBJ1-4,CASSFVGRLLEKLFF
TRBV4-2,TRBJ2-3,CASSQEPRGGQDTQYF
TRBV2,TRBJ2-7,CASMRDVRAYEQYF
TRBV4-1,TRBJ2-7,CASSQDASGAYEQYF